These 27 T cell receptor beta chains were sequenced from one sample in a study of blood T cell repertoires in COVID-19. The repertoire was sequenced with immunoSEQ multiplex PCR; TCRdb's copy has only in-frame clones and lacks some. This sample has about 89,000 clones, with 80% found just once. Sequencing was performed on peripheral blood. Every receptor here comes from a woman aged 80 or over with acute or convalescent COVID-19.

The CDR3 nucleotides are TGCGCCAGCAGCCAAGAACCGGGACTGGCAACCTACGAGCAGTACTTC. Its protein is CASSQEPGLATYEQYF. The rearrangement joins TRBV4-1 to TRBJ2-7; a possible D gene is TRBD2 (6 bases). Deletions cut 0 bases from V and 2 bases from J, with 14 bases between. CDR3 length: 16 residues. CDR1 is MGHRA, CDR2 YSYEKL, per germline.

V and J are TRBV18 and TRBJ2-1; 12 bases agree with TRBD2. The germline CDR1 and CDR2 sequences are KGHSH and LQKENI. The V gene end was trimmed by 3 bases and the J gene end by 8 bases; junction bases not matched to a gene: 8. This CDR3 spans 16 amino acids. For the CDR3, the DNA is TGTGCCAGCTCACCCCGTCTAGCGGGGGGGCCGGATGAGCAGTTCTTC. It yields the protein CASSPRLAGGPDEQFF.

This sequence joins TRBV7-2 and TRBJ2-1; possibly TRBD1 for D (6 bases). This CDR3 comprises 16 residues. Germline loops: CDR1 SGHTA, CDR2 FQGNSA. V was trimmed by 4 bases and J by 3 bases, leaving 16 bases between them. The CDR3 coding sequence is TGTGCCAGCAGCTACAGGGCGGGCCAGGGCTACAATGAGCAGTTCTTC. It codes for CASSYRAGQGYNEQFF.

This chain uses TRBV4-1 with TRBJ1-1; D is undetermined. The CDR3 loop spans 17 amino acids. V lost 4 bases to trimming and J lost 2 bases, with 20 bases between them. Looked up from germline, CDR1 is MGHRA and CDR2 is YSYEKL. The CDR3 loop reads CASSLPEPRTDNTEAFF. Here the CDR3 DNA reads TGCGCCAGCAGCCTCCCTGAGCCACGGACTGACAACACTGAAGCTTTCTTT.

The gene calls are TRBV6-5 and TRBJ2-5, with 8 positions matching TRBD2. Germline loops: CDR1 MNHEY, CDR2 SVGAGI. This CDR3 is built from 14 residues. J was trimmed by 5 bases and V by 5 bases; bases with no gene match: 7. CDR3 nucleotide sequence: TGTGCCAGCAGTCCGGGGGGGAGTGTCGAGACCCAGTACTTC. It translates to CASSPGGSVETQYF.

The chain carries TRBV27 and TRBJ2-3, with 8 bases identical to TRBD2. Germline loops: CDR1 MNHEY, CDR2 SMNVEV (reference sequence). Unmatched junction bases numbered 8, after V lost 4 bases and J lost 11 bases. CDR3 length equals 13 residues. The CDR3 bases are TGTGCCAGCAGTTCAACCCCGGGGGGGTTGCAGTATTTT. Its translation is CASSSTPGGLQYF.

The V call is TRBV7-9, the J call TRBJ1-1, with a possible D match to TRBD1 (6 bases). The germline V gene has CDR1 SEHNR and CDR2 FQNEAQ (reference sequence). CDR3 size: 18 residues. V was shortened by 1 base and J by 1 base, with 19 bases between the two germline ends. CDR3 protein: CASSLGFAVRGRNTEAFF. CDR3 bases: TGTGCCAGCAGCTTAGGTTTCGCGGTGCGGGGGCGGAACACTGAAGCTTTCTTT.

This clone was picked up a small number of times. The V gene is TRBV20-1, the J gene TRBJ1-5; D is unclear. V was trimmed by 3 bases and J by 1 base, leaving 16 bases between them. Germline CDR1 DFQATT, CDR2 SNEGSKA (reference sequence). The length of the CDR3 is 16 residues. CDR3 in amino acids: CSASSHSYSSNQPQHF. CDR3 nucleotides: TGCAGTGCTAGTAGTCACAGCTATTCAAGCAATCAGCCCCAGCATTTT.

This clone was counted between two and nine times. The V and J genes are TRBV9 and TRBJ2-3, with D perhaps TRBD1 (6 bases). V lost 0 bases to trimming and J lost 0 bases, with 14 bases between them. Germline lookup yields CDR1 SGDLS and CDR2 YYNGEE. CDR3 size: 17 residues. CDR3 in amino acids: CASSVVGTSHSTDTQYF. CDR3 in DNA: TGTGCCAGCAGCGTAGTTGGGACAAGTCATAGCACAGATACGCAGTATTTT.

Only one count was recorded for this clone. This rearrangement joins TRBV18 to TRBJ1-6, with D possibly matching TRBD1 (6 bases). The CDR3 is 12 amino acids. V gave up 6 bases and J gave up 10 bases, with 10 bases separating them. Per the germline V gene, CDR1 is KGHSH and CDR2 is LQKENI. CDR3: CASSPGASPLHF. CDR3 coding DNA: TGTGCCAGCTCCCCAGGGGCCTCACCCCTCCACTTT.

This chain uses TRBV6-1 with TRBJ1-1; no definite D call. V shed 2 bases and J shed 3 bases, with 13 bases lying between them. The CDR3 sequence is 15 residues long. The germline V gene has CDR1 MNHNS and CDR2 SASEGT. CDR3 loop: CASSEKYMEDTEAFF. In DNA form, the CDR3 reads TGTGCCAGCAGTGAAAAATACATGGAGGACACTGAAGCTTTCTTT.

The chain employs TRBV30 and TRBJ1-4, with D hard to call. The CDR3 length is 15 residues. Deletions cut 3 bases from V and 5 bases from J, with 16 bases between. Germline CDR1 reads GTSNPN; CDR2 reads SVGIG (reference sequence). The CDR3 here is CAWSPNTDENEKLFF. The CDR3 nucleotides read TGTGCCTGGAGCCCCAATACAGATGAGAATGAAAAACTGTTTTTT.

The chain links TRBV7-3 to TRBJ2-1; TRBD1 agrees at 8 bases. V gave up 1 base and J gave up 0 bases; unmatched junction bases: 5. The CDR3 runs 17 residues. Per the germline V gene, CDR1 is SGHTA and CDR2 is FQGTGA. As DNA, the CDR3 is TGTGCCAGCAGCTTAAGGGCCGGGACAGGCTCCTACAATGAGCAGTTCTTC. Its protein product is CASSLRAGTGSYNEQFF. The entire variable domain, with the rest obtained from reference TRBV7-3 and TRBJ2-1, is as follows: GAGVSQTPSNKVTEKGKYVELRCDPISGHTALYWYRQSLGQGPEFLIYFQGTGAADDSGLPNDRFFAVRPEGSVSTLKIQRTERGDSAVYLCASSLRAGTGSYNEQFFGPGTRLTVL.

The V and J genes are TRBV9 and TRBJ1-3; no definite D call. This CDR3 contains 16 residues. V was clipped by 1 base and J by 0 bases, with 11 bases between them. CDR1 is SGDLS and CDR2 is YYNGEE in the germline V gene. CDR3 region: CASSVNPLSSGNTIYF. The CDR3 DNA reads as TGTGCCAGCAGCGTAAACCCCCTTAGCTCTGGAAACACCATATATTTT.

The chain joins TRBV9 to TRBJ1-3; D is undetermined. Germline V gives CDR1 SGDLS, CDR2 YYNGEE. V dropped 4 bases and J dropped 1 base, with 21 bases sitting between them. The CDR3 has 18 residues. The CDR3 reads CASSINPSGKRSGNTIYF. The CDR3 region has the DNA TGTGCCAGCAGCATTAACCCCTCGGGGAAGAGATCTGGAAACACCATATATTTT. Variable domain in full (rest from reference TRBV9 and TRBJ1-3): DSGVTQTPKHLITATGQRVTLRCSPRSGDLSVYWYQQSLDQGLQFLIQYYNGEERAKGNILERFSAQQFPDLHSELNLSSLELGDSALYFCASSINPSGKRSGNTIYFGEGSWLTVV.

V gene TRBV27 combines with J gene TRBJ2-1; 9 bases fit TRBD2. The CDR3 totals 17 residues. V gave up 1 base and J gave up 3 bases; unmatched junction bases: 7. The germline CDR1 and CDR2 sequences are MNHEY and SMNVEV (reference sequence). The DNA for the CDR3 is TGTGCCAGCAGTTTATTTTTAGCGGGAGCTTACTACAATGAGCAGTTCTTC. This gives the protein CASSLFLAGAYYNEQFF.

The V gene is TRBV30, the J gene TRBJ2-5; D is possibly TRBD1 (5 bases). The V gene lost 2 bases and the J gene lost 5 bases, with 12 bases spanning the gap. The CDR3 runs 13 residues. In germline, CDR1 is GTSNPN, CDR2 SVGIG (reference sequence). CDR3 in amino acids: CAWSRRARETQYF. The CDR3 nucleotides read TGTGCCTGGAGTCGCAGGGCTAGGGAGACCCAGTACTTC. The entire variable domain, with the rest obtained from reference TRBV30 and TRBJ2-5, is as follows: SQTIHQWPATLVQPVGSPLSLECTVEGTSNPNLYWYRQAAGRGLQLLFYSVGIGQISSEVPQNLSASRPQDRQFILSSKKLLLSDSGFYLCAWSRRARETQYFGPGTRLLVL.

CDR3 protein: CASRWGLGNTIYF. In DNA form, the CDR3 reads TGTGCCAGCAGATGGGGGCTTGGAAACACCATATATTTT. The chain combines TRBV2 with TRBJ1-3; TRBD1 is a possible D gene (6 bases). Trimming removed 6 bases at V and 3 bases at J, with 9 bases between. The CDR3 has 13 residues. Germline-derived CDR1 and CDR2 are SNHLY and FYNNEI. The full variable domain, its missing parts supplied by reference TRBV2 and TRBJ1-3, is EPEVTQTPSHQVTQMGQEVILRCVPISNHLYFYWYRQILGQKVEFLVSFYNNEISEKSEIFDDQFSVERPDGSNFTLKIRSTKLEDSAMYFCASRWGLGNTIYFGEGSWLTVV.

The rearrangement joins TRBV10-2 to TRBJ1-5, with TRBD1 matching 9 bases. V was pared by 7 bases and J by 9 bases, with 7 bases of the junction left unmatched. In germline, CDR1 is WSHSY, CDR2 SAAADI. The CDR3 runs 13 residues. The CDR3 protein is CASMRGQGLPQHF. For the CDR3, the DNA is TGCGCCAGCATGAGGGGACAGGGATTGCCCCAGCATTTT.

The chain has TRBV2 and TRBJ1-5, with a possible D match to TRBD1 (6 bases). The CDR3 is made up of 16 amino acids. CDR1 is SNHLY, CDR2 FYNNEI, per germline. The V and J ends lost 1 base and 3 bases respectively, with 13 bases between them. The CDR3 DNA follows: TGTGCCAGCAGTGAAGAGGCGACAGGTTACAATCAGCCCCAGCATTTT. It codes for CASSEEATGYNQPQHF.

V usage is TRBV6-5 and J usage is TRBJ2-7; TRBD2 might be the D (5 bases). V gave up 4 bases and J gave up 4 bases, with 11 bases separating them. There are 13 residues in the CDR3. Germline V gives CDR1 MNHEY, CDR2 SVGAGI. CDR3 sequence: CASSLPGTYEQYF. The CDR3 DNA sequence: TGTGCCAGCAGTTTACCGGGAACATACGAGCAGTACTTC.

The rearrangement uses TRBV18 and TRBJ2-1; 9 bases align to TRBD2. The germline gives CDR1 KGHSH, CDR2 LQKENI. With 5 bases clipped from V and 8 bases from J, the junction kept 7 bases outside the gene matches. The CDR3 contains 14 residues. CDR3 residues: CASSSSSGSDEQFF. The CDR3, as DNA: TGTGCCAGCTCATCGAGTAGCGGGAGCGATGAGCAGTTCTTC.

Only one count was recorded for this clone. The V call is TRBV6-5, the J call TRBJ2-1; D uncertain. Germline CDR1 reads MNHEY; CDR2 reads SVGAGI. The CDR3 consists of 12 residues. V was shortened by 2 bases and J by 7 bases, with 6 bases between the two germline ends. The CDR3 DNA reads as TGTGCCAGCAGTTACGGCCTGAATGAGCAGTTCTTC. As protein: CASSYGLNEQFF.

This clone was seen once. The gene calls are TRBV18 and TRBJ2-5; maybe TRBD1 (6 bases). The CDR3 consists of 13 residues. The V and J ends lost 6 bases and 4 bases respectively, with 12 bases between them. Germline lookup yields CDR1 KGHSH and CDR2 LQKENI. CDR3 region: CASSLRGVETQYF. The CDR3 DNA is TGTGCCAGCTCTCTCAGGGGTGTAGAGACCCAGTACTTC.

V is TRBV6-5 and J is TRBJ1-1; 7 bases fit TRBD1. The CDR3 is made up of 15 amino acids. The V gene's germline CDR1 is MNHEY and CDR2 SVGAGI. Unmatched junction bases numbered 4, after V lost 2 bases and J lost 1 base. CDR3 sequence reads: CASSYPGGRNTEAFF. The CDR3 nucleotides are TGTGCCAGCAGTTACCCAGGGGGGCGGAACACTGAAGCTTTCTTT.

J is TRBJ1-3 and V is TRBV7-2, with D possibly being TRBD1 (5 bases). V lost 4 bases to trimming and J lost 0 bases, with 10 bases between them. The germline CDR1 and CDR2 sequences are SGHTA and FQGNSA. CDR3 size: 15 residues. DNA for the CDR3: TGTGCCAGCAGCTCAGACAGTGCCTCTGGAAACACCATATATTTT. Encoded protein: CASSSDSASGNTIYF.

The chain carries TRBV5-1 and TRBJ2-2; TRBD2 might be the D (6 bases). V was clipped by 1 base and J by 13 bases, with 8 bases between them. Germline V gene sequence: CDR1 SGHRS, CDR2 YFSETQ. The CDR3 runs to 11 residues. For the CDR3, the DNA is TGCGCCAGCAGCTTGTCCGGGAGGCTGTTTTTT. Its translation: CASSLSGRLFF.